The entry below describes one TCR beta chain. What antigen it recognizes has not been identified. Nothing much larger sits one base from this clone, and base qualities are not available. Instrument used: Illumina HiSeq 2000. TCR beta chain libraries were generated through multiplex PCR amplification. High-throughput sequencing was used to analyze the amplified TCR beta chain products. TCRdb reworked the public reads: Q25 trimming with fastp, MiXCR clone assembly, productive beta chains retained. Rows are unified per CDR3 protein, each entry keeping the most common DNA and genes. Present in this sample are tens of thousands of distinct CDR3 sequences, about 70% of which were seen just once. More than 20% of the sample rests with the top ten. Trimming at the junction amounts to 1 base on V and 2 bases on J, and the germline ends lie 19 bases apart. Counted from cysteine to phenylalanine, this CDR3 has 17 amino acids. The read is trimmed to its CDR3 DNA, 51 bases read in frame from base 1. CDR1 and CDR2, per the germline V gene, are SGDLS and YYNGEE.

This sample was taken from a study of breast tumors, draining lymph nodes, adjacent tissues (dated by TCRdb to 2015 to 2016). Broadly, across the study: The study compared TCR beta repertoires across tumor, adjacent nontumor tissue and axillary lymph nodes from breast cancer patients. In human breast cancer, the study set out to assess how tumor, surrounding tissue and draining lymph node repertoires relate to one another and whether T cells might be exchanged between them.

The adjacent samples were made up of nontumor breast tissue that surrounded the tumor. Broader findings and caveats from the paper: The data were judged consistent with most tumor T cells deriving from the lymph node and then expanding within tumor tissue. Tumor T-cell repertoires showed less diversity than lymph node repertoires and more diversity than nontumor tissue repertoires, and tumor T-cell repertoires showed preferential V and J gene usage. The conclusion that tumor T cells originate in lymph nodes was framed as consistent with a hypothesis rather than directly demonstrated. Tumor and nontumor tissue repertoires were found to be significantly more similar in luminal-like than in basal-like breast cancer.

The sequencing sample was made of tumor-adjacent breast tissue. The clonotype comes from a female donor with breast cancer. Some clones in this sample may be carry-over from other donors' samples. The chain was built from TRBV9 and TRBJ2-7; a tentative D match to TRBD1 spans 6 bases. The nucleotide sequence reads as follows: TGTGCCAGCAGCGTATTCTACAGGGTATGGGGAGCCTACGAGCAGTACTTC. This encodes CASSVFYRVWGAYEQYF.